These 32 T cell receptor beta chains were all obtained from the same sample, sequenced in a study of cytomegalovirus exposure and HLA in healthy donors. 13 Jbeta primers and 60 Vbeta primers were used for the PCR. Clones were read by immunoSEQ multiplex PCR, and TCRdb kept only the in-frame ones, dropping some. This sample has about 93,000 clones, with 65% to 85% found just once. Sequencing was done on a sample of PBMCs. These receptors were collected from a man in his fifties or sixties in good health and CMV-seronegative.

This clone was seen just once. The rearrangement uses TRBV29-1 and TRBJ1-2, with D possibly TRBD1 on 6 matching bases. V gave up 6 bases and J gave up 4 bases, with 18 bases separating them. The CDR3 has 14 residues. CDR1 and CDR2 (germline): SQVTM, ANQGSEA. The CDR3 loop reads CSVAGSGGGYGYTF. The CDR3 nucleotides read TGCAGCGTCGCCGGGAGCGGGGGCGGCTATGGCTACACCTTC.

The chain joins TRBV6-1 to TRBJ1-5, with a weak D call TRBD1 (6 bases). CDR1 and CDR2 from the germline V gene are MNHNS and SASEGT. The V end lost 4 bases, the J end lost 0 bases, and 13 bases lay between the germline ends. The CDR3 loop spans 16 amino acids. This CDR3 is CASSGSQGNSNQPQHF. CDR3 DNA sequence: TGTGCCAGCAGTGGATCACAGGGTAATAGCAATCAGCCCCAGCATTTT.

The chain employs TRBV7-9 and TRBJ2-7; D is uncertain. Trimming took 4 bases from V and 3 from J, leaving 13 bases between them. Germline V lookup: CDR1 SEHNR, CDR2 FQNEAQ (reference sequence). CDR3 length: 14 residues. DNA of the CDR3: TGTGCCAGCAGCTCGCCCCCCCAACACTACGAGCAGTACTTC. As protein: CASSSPPQHYEQYF.

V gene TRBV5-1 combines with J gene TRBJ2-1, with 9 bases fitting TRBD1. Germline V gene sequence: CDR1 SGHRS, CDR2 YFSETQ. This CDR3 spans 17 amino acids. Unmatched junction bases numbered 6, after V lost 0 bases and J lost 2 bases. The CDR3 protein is CASSLVTGGRTYNEQFF. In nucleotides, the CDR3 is TGCGCCAGCAGCTTGGTTACAGGGGGCAGGACCTACAATGAGCAGTTCTTC.

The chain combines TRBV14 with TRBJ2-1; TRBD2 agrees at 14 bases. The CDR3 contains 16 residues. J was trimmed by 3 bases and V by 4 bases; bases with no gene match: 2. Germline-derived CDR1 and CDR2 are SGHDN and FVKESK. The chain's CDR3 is CASSPTSGRGYNEQFF. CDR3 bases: TGTGCCAGCAGCCCGACTAGCGGGAGGGGCTACAATGAGCAGTTCTTC. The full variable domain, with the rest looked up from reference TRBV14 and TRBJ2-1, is EAGVTQFPSHSVIEKGQTVTLRCDPISGHDNLYWYRRVMGKEIKFLLHFVKESKQDESGMPNNRFLAERTGGTYSTLKVQPAELEDSGVYFCASSPTSGRGYNEQFFGPGTRLTVL.

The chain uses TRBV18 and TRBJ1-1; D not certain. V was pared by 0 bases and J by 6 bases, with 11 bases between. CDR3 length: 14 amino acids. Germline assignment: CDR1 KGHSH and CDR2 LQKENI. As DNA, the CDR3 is TGTGCCAGCTCACCACCGAACCGGGATTCTGAAGCTTTCTTT. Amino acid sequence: CASSPPNRDSEAFF.

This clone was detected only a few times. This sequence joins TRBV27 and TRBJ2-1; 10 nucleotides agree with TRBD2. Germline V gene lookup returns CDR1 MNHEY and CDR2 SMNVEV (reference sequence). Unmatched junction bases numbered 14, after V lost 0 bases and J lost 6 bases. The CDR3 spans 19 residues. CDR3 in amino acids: CASSLSSRTTSGIFNEQFF. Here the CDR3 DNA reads TGTGCCAGCAGTTTATCCTCGCGGACCACTAGCGGGATTTTCAATGAGCAGTTCTTC.

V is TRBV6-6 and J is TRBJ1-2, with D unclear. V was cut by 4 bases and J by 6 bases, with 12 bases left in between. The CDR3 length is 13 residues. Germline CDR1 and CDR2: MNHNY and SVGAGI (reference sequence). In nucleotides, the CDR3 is TGTGCCAGCAGTTCACAGATCCTCGATGGCTACACCTTC. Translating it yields CASSSQILDGYTF.

CDR3 in amino acids: CASSPRRVNQPQHF. CDR3 nucleotides: TGTGCCAGTAGTCCCCGCAGGGTTAATCAGCCCCAGCATTTT. V and J are TRBV19 and TRBJ1-5; a weak D match, TRBD1 (5 bases). CDR1 is LNHDA and CDR2 is SQIVND in the germline V gene (reference sequence). The length of the CDR3 is 14 residues. V dropped 5 bases and J dropped 4 bases, with 12 bases sitting between them.

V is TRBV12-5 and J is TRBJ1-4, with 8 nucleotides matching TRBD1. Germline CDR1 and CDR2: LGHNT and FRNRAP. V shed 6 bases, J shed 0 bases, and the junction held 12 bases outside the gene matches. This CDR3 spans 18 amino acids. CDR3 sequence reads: CASGHYRGDFATNEKLFF. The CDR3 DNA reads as TGTGCTAGTGGCCATTACAGGGGGGATTTTGCAACTAATGAAAAACTGTTTTTT.

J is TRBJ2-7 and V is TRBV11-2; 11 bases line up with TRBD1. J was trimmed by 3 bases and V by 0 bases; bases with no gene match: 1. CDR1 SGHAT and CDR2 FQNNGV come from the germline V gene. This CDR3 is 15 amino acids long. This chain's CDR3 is CASSLEGQGDYEQYF. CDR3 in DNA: TGTGCCAGCAGCTTAGAGGGACAGGGGGACTACGAGCAGTACTTC.

CDR3 loop: CASSPRQTTRAGQFF. For the CDR3, the DNA is TGTGCCAGCAGCCCTCGACAGACCACCCGAGCCGGGCAGTTCTTC. The gene calls are TRBV4-2 and TRBJ2-1; possible D gene TRBD1, 5 bases. This CDR3 has 15 residues. Germline V gene data show CDR1 as LGHNA and CDR2 as YNFKEQ. Trimming shortened V by 4 bases and J by 12 bases, and 22 bases separated the two germline ends.

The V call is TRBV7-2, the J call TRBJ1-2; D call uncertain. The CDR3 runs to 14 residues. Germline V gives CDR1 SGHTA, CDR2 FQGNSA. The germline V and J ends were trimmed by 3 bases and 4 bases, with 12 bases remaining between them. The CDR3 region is CASSLSVLIYGYTF. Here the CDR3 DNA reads TGTGCCAGCAGCTTGAGTGTGCTGATCTATGGCTACACCTTC.

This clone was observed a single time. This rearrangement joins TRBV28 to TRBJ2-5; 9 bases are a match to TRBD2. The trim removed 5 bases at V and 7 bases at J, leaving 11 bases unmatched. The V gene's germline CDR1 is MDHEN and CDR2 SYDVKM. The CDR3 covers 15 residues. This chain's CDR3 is CASSVAGVGGGTQYF. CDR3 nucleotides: TGTGCCAGCAGTGTAGCGGGAGTGGGAGGAGGGACCCAGTACTTC. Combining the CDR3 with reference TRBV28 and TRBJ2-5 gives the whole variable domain DVKVTQSSRYLVKRTGEKVFLECVQDMDHENMFWYRQDPGLGLRLIYFSYDVKMKEKGDIPEGYSVSREKKERFSLILESASTNQTSMYLCASSVAGVGGGTQYFGPGTRLLVL.

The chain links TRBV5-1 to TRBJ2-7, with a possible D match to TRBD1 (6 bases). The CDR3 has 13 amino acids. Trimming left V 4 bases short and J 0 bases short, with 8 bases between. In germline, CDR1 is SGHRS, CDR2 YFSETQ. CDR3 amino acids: CASSEGGSYEQYF. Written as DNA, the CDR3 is TGCGCCAGCAGCGAAGGGGGCTCCTACGAGCAGTACTTC.

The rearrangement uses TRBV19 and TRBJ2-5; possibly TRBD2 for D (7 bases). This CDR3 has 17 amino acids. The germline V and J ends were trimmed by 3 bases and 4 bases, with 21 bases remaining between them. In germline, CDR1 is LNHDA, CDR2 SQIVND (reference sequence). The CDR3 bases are TGTGCCAGTAGTATTAGGGGGGGGGCCAGGCCGGCAGAGACCCAGTACTTC. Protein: CASSIRGGARPAETQYF.

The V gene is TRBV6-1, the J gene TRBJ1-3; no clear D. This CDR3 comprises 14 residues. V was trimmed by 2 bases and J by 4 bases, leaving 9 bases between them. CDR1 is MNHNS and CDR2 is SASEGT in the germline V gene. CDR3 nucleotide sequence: TGTGCCAGCAGTGAATCGGTGCCGGGAAACACCATATATTTT. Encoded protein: CASSESVPGNTIYF.

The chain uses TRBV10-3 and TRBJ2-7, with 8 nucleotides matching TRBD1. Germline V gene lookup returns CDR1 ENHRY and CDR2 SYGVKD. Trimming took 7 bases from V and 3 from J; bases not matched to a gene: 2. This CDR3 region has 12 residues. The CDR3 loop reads CAIKDRDYEQYF. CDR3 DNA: TGTGCCATCAAGGACAGGGACTACGAGCAGTACTTC.

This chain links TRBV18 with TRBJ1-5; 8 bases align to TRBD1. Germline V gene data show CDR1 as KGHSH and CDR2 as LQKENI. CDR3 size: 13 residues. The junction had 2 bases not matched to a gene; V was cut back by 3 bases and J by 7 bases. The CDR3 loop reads CASSPDRGQPQHF. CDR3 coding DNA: TGTGCCAGCTCACCCGACAGGGGCCAGCCCCAGCATTTT.

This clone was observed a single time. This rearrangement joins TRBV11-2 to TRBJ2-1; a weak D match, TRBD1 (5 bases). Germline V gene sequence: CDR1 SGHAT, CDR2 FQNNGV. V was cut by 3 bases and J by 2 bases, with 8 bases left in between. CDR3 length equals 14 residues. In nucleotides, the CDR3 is TGTGCCAGCAGCTTGGGGCGCCCCTACAATGAGCAGTTCTTC. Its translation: CASSLGRPYNEQFF.

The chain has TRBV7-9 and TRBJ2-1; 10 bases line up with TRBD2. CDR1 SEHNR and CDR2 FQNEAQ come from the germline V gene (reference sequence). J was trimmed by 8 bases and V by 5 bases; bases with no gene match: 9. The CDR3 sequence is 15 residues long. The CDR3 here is CASSPPSGSGYEQFF. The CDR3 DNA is TGTGCCAGCAGCCCTCCTAGCGGGAGTGGCTATGAGCAGTTCTTC.

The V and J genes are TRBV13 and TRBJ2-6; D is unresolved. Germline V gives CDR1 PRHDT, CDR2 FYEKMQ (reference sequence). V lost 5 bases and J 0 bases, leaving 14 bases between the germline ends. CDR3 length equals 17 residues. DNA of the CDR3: TGTGCCAGCAGCGCCCCTCCGGGTAGCTCTGGGGCCAACGTCCTGACTTTC. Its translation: CASSAPPGSSGANVLTF.

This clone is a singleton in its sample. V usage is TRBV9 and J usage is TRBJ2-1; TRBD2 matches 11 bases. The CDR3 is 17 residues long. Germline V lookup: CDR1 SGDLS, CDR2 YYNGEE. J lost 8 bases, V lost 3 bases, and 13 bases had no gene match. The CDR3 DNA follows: TGTGCCAGCAGCGGACGGTTTACTAGCGGGAGAGTCTATGAGCAGTTCTTC. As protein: CASSGRFTSGRVYEQFF.

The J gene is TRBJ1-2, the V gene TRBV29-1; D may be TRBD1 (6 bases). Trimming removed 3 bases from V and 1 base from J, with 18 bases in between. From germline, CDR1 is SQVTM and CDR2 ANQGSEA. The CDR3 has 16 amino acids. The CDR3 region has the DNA TGCAGCGTTGAGGGAAGGACAGAATCGAATAACTATGGCTACACCTTC. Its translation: CSVEGRTESNNYGYTF.

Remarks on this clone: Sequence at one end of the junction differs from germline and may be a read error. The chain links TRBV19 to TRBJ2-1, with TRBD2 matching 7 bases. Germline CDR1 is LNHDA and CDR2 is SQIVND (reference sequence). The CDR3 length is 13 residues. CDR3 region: CASSLGGHNGQFF. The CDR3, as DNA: TGTGCCAGTTCTCTGGGAGGGCACAATGGGCAGTTCTTC.

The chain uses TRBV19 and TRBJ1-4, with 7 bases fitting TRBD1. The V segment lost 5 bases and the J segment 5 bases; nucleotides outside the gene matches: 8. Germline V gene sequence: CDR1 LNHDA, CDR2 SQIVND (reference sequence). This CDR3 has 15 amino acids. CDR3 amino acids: CASSPRQGLNEKLFF. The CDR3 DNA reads TGTGCCAGTAGTCCTCGACAGGGACTGAATGAAAAACTGTTTTTT.

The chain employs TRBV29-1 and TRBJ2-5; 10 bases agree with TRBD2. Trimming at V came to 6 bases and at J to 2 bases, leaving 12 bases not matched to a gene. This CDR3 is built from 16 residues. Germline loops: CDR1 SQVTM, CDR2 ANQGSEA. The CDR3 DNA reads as TGCAGCGTCGATCGGGGCTCTAGCGGGGGTCAAGAGACCCAGTACTTC. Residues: CSVDRGSSGGQETQYF.

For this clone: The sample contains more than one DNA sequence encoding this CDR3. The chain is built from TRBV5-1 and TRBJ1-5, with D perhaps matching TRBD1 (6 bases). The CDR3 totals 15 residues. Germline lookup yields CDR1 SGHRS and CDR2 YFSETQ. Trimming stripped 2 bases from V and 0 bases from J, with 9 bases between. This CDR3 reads CASSLGQSSNQPQHF. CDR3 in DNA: TGCGCCAGCAGCTTAGGACAGAGTAGCAATCAGCCCCAGCATTTT. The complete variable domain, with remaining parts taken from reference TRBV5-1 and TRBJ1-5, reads KAGVTQTPRYLIKTRGQQVTLSCSPISGHRSVSWYQQTPGQGLQFLFEYFSETQRNKGNFPGRFSGRQFSNSRSEMNVSTLELGDSALYLCASSLGQSSNQPQHFGDGTRLSIL.

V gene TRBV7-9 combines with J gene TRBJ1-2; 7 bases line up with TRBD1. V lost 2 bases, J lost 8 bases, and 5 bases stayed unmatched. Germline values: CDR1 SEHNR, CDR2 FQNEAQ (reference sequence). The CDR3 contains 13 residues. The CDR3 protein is CASSLQGEPGYTF. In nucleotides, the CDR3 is TGTGCCAGCAGCTTACAGGGGGAACCGGGCTACACCTTC.

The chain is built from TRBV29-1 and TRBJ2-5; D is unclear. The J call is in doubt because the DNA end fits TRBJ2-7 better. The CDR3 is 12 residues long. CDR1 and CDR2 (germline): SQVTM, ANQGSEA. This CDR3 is CSVMVDSYEQYF. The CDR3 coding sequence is TGCAGCGTTATGGTGGACTCCTACGAGCAGTACTTC.

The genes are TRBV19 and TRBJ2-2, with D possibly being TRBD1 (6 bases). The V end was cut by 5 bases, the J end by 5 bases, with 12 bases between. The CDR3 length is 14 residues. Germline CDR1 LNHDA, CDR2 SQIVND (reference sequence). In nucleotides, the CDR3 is TGTGCCAGTAGTCTCGGACAGTCTACCGGGGAGCTGTTTTTT. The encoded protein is CASSLGQSTGELFF.

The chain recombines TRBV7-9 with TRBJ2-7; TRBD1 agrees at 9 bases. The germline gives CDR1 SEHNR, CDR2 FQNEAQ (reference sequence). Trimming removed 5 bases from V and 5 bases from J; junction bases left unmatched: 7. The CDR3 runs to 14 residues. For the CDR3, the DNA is TGTGCCAGCAGCCCTACAGGGGGCAAGGACGAGCAGTACTTC. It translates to CASSPTGGKDEQYF.